This TCR beta chain was sequenced for a study of blood T cell repertoires in COVID-19 (dated by TCRdb to the early 2020s). About the study as a whole: Samples from collaborators originated in the United States, Italy and Spain and spanned both the acute and convalescent phases of COVID-19. Where available, HLA class I and class II types were obtained from metadata supplied by the sample provider rather than from assay-based typing. The material from the prospective study consisted of cDNA or gDNA derived from T cells, B-cell-depleted T cells, or PBMCs. The samples were drawn from two sources: the first 160 participants of the ongoing ImmuneRACE study, and 950 to 1,500 subjects contributed by 6 global collaborators. Deeply sampled blood TCRbeta repertoires from subjects exposed to, actively infected with, or recovered from COVID-19 were included in the dataset. The repertoires were released in a freely available public database meant as a resource for research on the immune response to SARS-CoV-2. A de-identified subject ID, COVID-19 status, age in years and sex were almost always included in the sample metadata.

The paper as a whole reports these results and caveats: The amount of clinical and demographic metadata varied by source and participant and was provided uncurated.

There are a few counts of this clone. The specificity of this receptor is unknown. Base quality data are lacking; no much larger clone is found one base away. From the germline V gene, CDR1 is SGHRS and CDR2 is YFSETQ. Counted from cysteine to phenylalanine, this CDR3 has 17 amino acids. Only the CDR3 DNA is retained, 51 bases long and in frame from the first base. Germline trimming amounts to 3 bases on V and 4 bases on J, with 5 as the count of junction bases outside the gene matches. The immunoSEQ Assay, a bias-controlled multiplex PCR, was used to amplify TCRbeta CDR3 regions from genomic DNA. The source study handled its data this way. Within the assay, amplification of reference gene primers was used to estimate how many nucleated cells each sample contained. To quantify the absolute abundance of each unique TCRbeta CDR3 rearrangement, sequence reads were collapsed and filtered. For each sample, productive Simpson clonality was calculated as the square root of Simpson's diversity index over productive rearrangements. The clones in this table, taken by TCRdb from immuneACCESS, are in-frame only. Not every clone is retained; where verified, under half of the shortfall comes from an unresolved V gene, and the cause of the rest is unknown. The DNA gave D and trimming, while V, J and clone size come from that table. The sample table contains 100,000 to 150,000 clones; only one count was recorded for 86% of them. Approximately 5% of the sample is held by the ten biggest clonotypes.

Collaborating institutions collected whole blood in K2EDTA tubes following their own protocols. For TCRbeta analysis, collaborators shipped samples in one of three forms: frozen whole blood, isolated PBMCs, or DNA extracted from either of those sample types. This clonotype originated in a human donor in a cohort sampled during active COVID-19. The sequence joins TRBV5-1 to TRBJ2-2; 14 bases in the junction line up with TRBD2. The source material was peripheral blood. In nucleotides, the sequence is TGCGCCAGCAGCTCGGGACTAGCGGGAGATGGCACCGGGGAGCTGTTTTTT. It translates as CASSSGLAGDGTGELFF.